In this sample, the clone carrying this TCR beta chain turned up a few times. Its antigen is unidentified. Sorting based on CD45RO/CCR7/CD25/CD127/CD95/CD27 separated CD4+ naive, central memory, regulatory and stem cell-like memory cells. Germline CDR1 SGHDT, CDR2 YYEEEE. V lost 0 bases, J lost 6 bases, and 7 bases lay in between. The CDR3 is 14 residues long. This sample is part of a study of beta chain features in type 1 diabetes. Study-level points and caveats: Patients with type 1 diabetes carried fewer insertions and had more deletions at their VDJ junctions. TCRB CDR3s were moderately but significantly shorter in Type 1 diabetes patients in all four CD4+ subsets. Patients and controls would be equally affected if PCR favored shorter templates.

Every isolated RNA sample was fully reverse transcribed, so sequencing captured expressed TCRB transcripts. This table comes from immunoSEQ multiplex PCR, and its TCRdb copy is limited to in-frame clones, with some not included. The profile covers roughly 700,000 clones, with 13% appearing a single time and approximately 0.02% taken by the ten largest. Source material: naive CD4+ T cells from blood. The chain uses TRBV5-6 and TRBJ1-6; no reliable D call. The sequence was obtained from a man aged 18 to 29 with type 1 diabetes. CDR3 amino acids: CASSLGRPNSPLHF. The CDR3 region has the DNA TGTGCCAGCAGCTTGGGCAGGCCTAATTCACCCCTCCACTTT.